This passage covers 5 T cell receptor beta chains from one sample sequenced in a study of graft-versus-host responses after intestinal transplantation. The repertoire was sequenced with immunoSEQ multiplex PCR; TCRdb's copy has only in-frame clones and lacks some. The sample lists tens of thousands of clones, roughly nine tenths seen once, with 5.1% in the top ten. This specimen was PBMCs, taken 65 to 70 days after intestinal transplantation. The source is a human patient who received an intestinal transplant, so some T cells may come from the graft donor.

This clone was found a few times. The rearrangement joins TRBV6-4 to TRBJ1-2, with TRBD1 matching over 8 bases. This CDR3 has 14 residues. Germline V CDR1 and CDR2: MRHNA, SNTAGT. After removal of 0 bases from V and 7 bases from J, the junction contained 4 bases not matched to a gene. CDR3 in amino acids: CASSDSETGVGYTF. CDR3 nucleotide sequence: TGTGCCAGCAGTGACTCCGAGACAGGGGTTGGCTACACCTTC.

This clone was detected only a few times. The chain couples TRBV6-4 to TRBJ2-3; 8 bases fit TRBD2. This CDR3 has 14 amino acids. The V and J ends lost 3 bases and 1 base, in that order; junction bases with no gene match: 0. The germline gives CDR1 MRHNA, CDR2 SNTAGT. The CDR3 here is CASSEAGGTDTQYF. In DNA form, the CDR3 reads TGTGCCAGCAGTGAAGCGGGGGGCACAGATACGCAGTATTTT.

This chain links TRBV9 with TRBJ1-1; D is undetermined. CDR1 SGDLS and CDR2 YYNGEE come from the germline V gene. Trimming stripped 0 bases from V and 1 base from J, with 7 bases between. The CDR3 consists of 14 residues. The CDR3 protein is CASSVDEWNTEAFF. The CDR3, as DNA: TGTGCCAGCAGCGTAGACGAGTGGAACACTGAAGCTTTCTTT.

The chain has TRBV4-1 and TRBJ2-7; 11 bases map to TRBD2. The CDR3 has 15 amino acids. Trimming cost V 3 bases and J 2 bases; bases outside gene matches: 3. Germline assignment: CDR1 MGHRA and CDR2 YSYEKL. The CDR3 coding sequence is TGCGCCAGCAGCCACACTAGCGGGGGACCCTACGAGCAGTACTTC. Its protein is CASSHTSGGPYEQYF.

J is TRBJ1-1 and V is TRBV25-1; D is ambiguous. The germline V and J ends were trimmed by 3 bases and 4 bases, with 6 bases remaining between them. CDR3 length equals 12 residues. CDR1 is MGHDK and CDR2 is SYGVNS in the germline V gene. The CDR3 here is CASSDGGTEAFF. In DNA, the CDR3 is TGTGCCAGCAGTGACGGAGGCACTGAAGCTTTCTTT.